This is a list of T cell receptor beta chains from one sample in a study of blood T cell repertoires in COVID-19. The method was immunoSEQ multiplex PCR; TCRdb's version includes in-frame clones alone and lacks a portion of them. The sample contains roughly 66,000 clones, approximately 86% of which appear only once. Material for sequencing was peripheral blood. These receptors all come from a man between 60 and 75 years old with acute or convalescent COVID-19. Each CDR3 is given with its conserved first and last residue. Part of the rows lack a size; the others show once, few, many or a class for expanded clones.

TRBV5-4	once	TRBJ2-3	CASSPPPGSTDTQYF
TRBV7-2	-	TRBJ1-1	CASSLVGGQNTEAFF
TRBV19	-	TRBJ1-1	CASRTGGNTEAFF
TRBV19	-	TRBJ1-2	CASSQTGAYTF
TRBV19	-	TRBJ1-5	CASSSEDRGNQPQHF
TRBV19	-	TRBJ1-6	CASRGSGDSPLHF
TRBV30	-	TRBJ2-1	CASRSGGIGNEQFF
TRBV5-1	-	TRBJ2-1	CASSSTGNSYNEQFF
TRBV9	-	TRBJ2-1	CASSVTSLSSYNEQFF
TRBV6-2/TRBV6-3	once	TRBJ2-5	CASSYSEATQETQYF
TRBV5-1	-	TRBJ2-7	CATTREGSYEQYF
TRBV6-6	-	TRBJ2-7	CASSFGTGYEQYF
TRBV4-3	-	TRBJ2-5	CASSQDQTGGKTQYF
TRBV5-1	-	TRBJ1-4	CASSLGGFATNEKLFF
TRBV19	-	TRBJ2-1	CASSISFQAGRYNEQFF
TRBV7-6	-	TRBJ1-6	CASSRGQGNSPLHF
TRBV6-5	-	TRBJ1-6	CASRAGTENFPLHF
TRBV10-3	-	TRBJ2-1	CAIRQGPLNEQFF
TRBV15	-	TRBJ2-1	CATAIGDFMLNEQFF
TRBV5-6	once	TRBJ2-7	CASSLVPTASVSEQYF
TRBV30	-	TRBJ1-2	CAWSVAGTSRLANYGYTF
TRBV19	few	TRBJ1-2	CASSSRQAEGYEGYTF
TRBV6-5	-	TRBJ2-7	CASRGGIGEQYF
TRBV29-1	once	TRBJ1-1	CSVEGPNMNTEAFF
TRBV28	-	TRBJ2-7	CASSPPDRIYEQYF
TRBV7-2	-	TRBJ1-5	CASSLATGFSNQPQHF
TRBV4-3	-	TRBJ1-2	CASSQDIQGYGYTF
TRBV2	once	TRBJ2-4	CASGGEGAAKNIQYF
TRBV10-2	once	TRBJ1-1	CASSGQGANTEAFF
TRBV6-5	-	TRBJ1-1	CASSATGSVTEAFF
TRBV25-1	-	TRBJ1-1	CATSGGYSEAFF
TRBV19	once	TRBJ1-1	CASRRQGGPEAFF
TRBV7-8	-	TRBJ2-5	CASSPTGGRETQYF
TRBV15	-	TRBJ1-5	CATSRPESGQPQHF
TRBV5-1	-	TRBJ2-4	CASSPNISAKNIQYF
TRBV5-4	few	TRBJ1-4	CASSSSGGVAKKLFF
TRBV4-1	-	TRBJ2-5	CASSQDRTGGWETQYF
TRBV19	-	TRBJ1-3	CASSLRAGNTIYF
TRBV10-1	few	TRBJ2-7	CASSPGTRREEQYF
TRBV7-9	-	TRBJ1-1	CASSNQGYRTEAFF
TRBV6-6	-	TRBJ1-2	CASSYPGTGGVSYTF
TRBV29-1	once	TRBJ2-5	CSSSPIVGLQETQYF